Given below is one TCR beta chain in context. The antigen is undetermined. The data stem from a study of T cell responses to AZD1222 COVID-19 vaccine. About the study: Pooled samples include second doses given at about 4 or 12 weeks.

The study, taken as a whole, reports: Possibly, clonal diversity was underestimated; donors were largely white British and included more females. Among spike-specific TCRs, nearly half reportedly target unmutated variant regions.

TCRdb keeps only in-frame clones here, not all; method: immunoSEQ multiplex PCR. The sample carries more than 150,000 clones, about nine tenths recorded once. With V trimmed by 5 bases and J by 7 bases, 9 bases remained unmatched. Germline CDR1 LNHDA, CDR2 SQIVND (reference sequence). CDR3 length: 16 residues. The sequence came from an adult in good health. V and J are TRBV19 and TRBJ2-3, with 13 nucleotides matching TRBD2. The sequencing here drew on peripheral blood, taken on day 0 of AZD1222 vaccination. The CDR3 sequence is CASSPGLAGVMYTQYF. Here the CDR3 DNA reads TGTGCCAGTAGTCCCGGACTAGCGGGAGTGATGTATACGCAGTATTTT.